This T cell receptor beta chain originates from a study of T cell responses to AZD1222 COVID-19 vaccine. The overall study: Second-dose intervals of approximately 4 or approximately 12 weeks were pooled.

TCRdb keeps only in-frame clones here, not all; method: immunoSEQ multiplex PCR. The table lists under 150,000 clones, 70% to 90% of them singletons. Germline V gene data show CDR1 as KGHSH and CDR2 as LQKENI. Trimming cost V 6 bases and J 4 bases, with 15 bases left between them. The CDR3 loop spans 14 amino acids. The chain links TRBV18 to TRBJ1-2; D is undetermined. Source: peripheral blood, taken on day 0 of AZD1222 vaccination. The sequence was collected from an adult in good health. The CDR3 coding sequence is TGTGCCAGCTCCCGGGAAGGTGGAGGCTATGGCTACACCTTC. It translates to CASSREGGGYGYTF.